These T cell receptor beta chains were read from a single sample in a study of cytomegalovirus exposure and HLA in healthy donors. The protocol was immunoSEQ multiplex PCR, while the TCRdb copy is restricted to in-frame clones and leaves out a portion. The repertoire holds roughly 120,000 clones, over 60% seen once, with about 2% in the top ten. The sequencing input was PBMCs. The receptors come from a man between 18 and 29 years old in good health and CMV-seronegative. The CDR3 runs from the conserved cysteine through the conserved F or W. The order of the fields is D gene, J gene, clone size, V gene, CDR3 DNA, CDR3 protein. D genes are given only for firm matches. Not all rows give a size; the values are once, few, many and, for expanded clones, a class.

d_call: TRBD1
j_call: TRBJ1-6
clone_size: -
v_call: TRBV19
cdr3_nt: TGTGCCAGTAGTACCTTTGACAGGGGCGGAAATTCACCCCCCCACTTT
cdr3_aa: CASSTFDRGGNSPPHF

d_call: TRBD1
j_call: TRBJ1-1
clone_size: -
v_call: TRBV6-5
cdr3_nt: TGTGCCAGCAAAACTGGGACAGCTCGTGAAGCTTTCTTT
cdr3_aa: CASKTGTAREAFF

d_call: -
j_call: TRBJ1-3
clone_size: -
v_call: TRBV6-6
cdr3_nt: TGTGCCAGCAGCCCAATTAGGGGTTCTGGAAACACCATATATTTT
cdr3_aa: CASSPIRGSGNTIYF

d_call: TRBD2
j_call: TRBJ2-3
clone_size: -
v_call: TRBV13
cdr3_nt: TGTGCCAGCAGCTTATCCGGACTAGCGGGACTCACAGATACGCAGTATTTT
cdr3_aa: CASSLSGLAGLTDTQYF

d_call: TRBD2
j_call: TRBJ2-5
clone_size: -
v_call: TRBV6-5
cdr3_nt: TGTGCCAGCGCTGGACTAGCGACATCAGAGACCCAGTACTTC
cdr3_aa: CASAGLATSETQYF

d_call: -
j_call: TRBJ1-4
clone_size: -
v_call: TRBV19
cdr3_nt: TGTGCCAGTAGTTGGAGAGCAACTAATGAAAAACTGTTTTTT
cdr3_aa: CASSWRATNEKLFF

d_call: -
j_call: TRBJ2-6
clone_size: few
v_call: TRBV19
cdr3_nt: TGTGCCGCCACGTCTACGGGGGCTGGGGCCAACGTCCTGACTTTC
cdr3_aa: CAATSTGAGANVLTF

d_call: -
j_call: TRBJ1-2
clone_size: -
v_call: TRBV4-2
cdr3_nt: TGTGCCAGCAGCCAAGTCTCTACTGAGGCTAACTATGGCTACACCTTC
cdr3_aa: CASSQVSTEANYGYTF

d_call: -
j_call: TRBJ1-2
clone_size: -
v_call: TRBV25-1
cdr3_nt: TGTGCCAGCAGTACAACAGGGACCTATGGCTACACCTTC
cdr3_aa: CASSTTGTYGYTF

d_call: -
j_call: TRBJ1-1
clone_size: few
v_call: TRBV19
cdr3_nt: TGTGCCAGTTTATCCGTCGCTGAAGCTTTCTTT
cdr3_aa: CASLSVAEAFF

d_call: TRBD1
j_call: TRBJ1-5
clone_size: -
v_call: TRBV5-1
cdr3_nt: TGCGCCAGCAGCTTGGAGGGGGGCAGGGGGCAGCCCCAGCATTTT
cdr3_aa: CASSLEGGRGQPQHF

d_call: -
j_call: TRBJ2-5
clone_size: -
v_call: TRBV19
cdr3_nt: TGTGCCAGTAGCCCGCGGACTCTAAAAAACCCCTACCAAGAGACCCAGTACTTC
cdr3_aa: CASSPRTLKNPYQETQYF

d_call: -
j_call: TRBJ1-1
clone_size: -
v_call: TRBV6-1
cdr3_nt: TGTGCCAGCAATTACAGGGTCGCAGGCACTGAAGCTTTCTTT
cdr3_aa: CASNYRVAGTEAFF

d_call: TRBD2
j_call: TRBJ2-2
clone_size: -
v_call: TRBV2
cdr3_nt: TGTGCCAGCATAAGGCGGGAGGGACTGAACACCGGGGAGCTGTTTTTT
cdr3_aa: CASIRREGLNTGELFF

d_call: -
j_call: TRBJ2-3
clone_size: -
v_call: TRBV18
cdr3_nt: TGTGCCAGCTCACCTCCGGGACACGCCTTCACAGATACGCAGTATTTT
cdr3_aa: CASSPPGHAFTDTQYF

d_call: TRBD1
j_call: TRBJ2-2
clone_size: -
v_call: TRBV5-6
cdr3_nt: TGTGCCAGCAGCTTGGGCTGGACAGGGGGCAACACCGGGGAGCTGTTTTTT
cdr3_aa: CASSLGWTGGNTGELFF

d_call: TRBD2
j_call: TRBJ2-5
clone_size: -
v_call: TRBV4-2
cdr3_nt: TGTGCCAGCAGCCAAGGGACTAGGGTCGAGACCCAGTACTTC
cdr3_aa: CASSQGTRVETQYF

d_call: -
j_call: TRBJ1-3
clone_size: -
v_call: TRBV7-2
cdr3_nt: TGTGCCAGCAGCGCCCAAAGGGGTGGAAACACCATATATTTT
cdr3_aa: CASSAQRGGNTIYF

d_call: TRBD2
j_call: TRBJ2-4
clone_size: -
v_call: TRBV9
cdr3_nt: TGTGCCAGCAGCGTTAGCGGGAGGGCAAACATTCAGTACTTC
cdr3_aa: CASSVSGRANIQYF

d_call: -
j_call: TRBJ1-2
clone_size: -
v_call: TRBV7-9
cdr3_nt: TGTGCCAGCAGCCCCGGCCAGGGAACCTATGGCTACACCTTC
cdr3_aa: CASSPGQGTYGYTF

d_call: -
j_call: TRBJ2-1
clone_size: once
v_call: TRBV5-4
cdr3_nt: TGTGCCAGCAGCCTACCCCCCGTCGGTGAGCAGTTCTTC
cdr3_aa: CASSLPPVGEQFF

d_call: -
j_call: TRBJ1-5
clone_size: -
v_call: TRBV27
cdr3_nt: TGTGCCAGCAGTTTAACAGGACATCAGCCCCAGCATTTT
cdr3_aa: CASSLTGHQPQHF

d_call: TRBD1
j_call: TRBJ1-1
clone_size: -
v_call: TRBV28
cdr3_nt: TGTGCCAGCAACCGACAGGGGGCGATAAGAACTGAAGCTTTCTTT
cdr3_aa: CASNRQGAIRTEAFF

d_call: -
j_call: TRBJ2-3
clone_size: -
v_call: TRBV19
cdr3_nt: TGTGCCAGTACCGCCCAGGAAGGGGTATATACGCAGTATTTT
cdr3_aa: CASTAQEGVYTQYF

d_call: -
j_call: TRBJ2-5
clone_size: -
v_call: TRBV7-2
cdr3_nt: TGTGCCAGCAGGGGGCTACGGGGGGCGCTTCCACAAGAGACCCAGTACTTC
cdr3_aa: CASRGLRGALPQETQYF

d_call: -
j_call: TRBJ2-5
clone_size: -
v_call: TRBV11-3
cdr3_nt: TGTGCCAGCAGCTCCCCACCGGAAGAGACCCAGTACTTC
cdr3_aa: CASSSPPEETQYF

d_call: TRBD1
j_call: TRBJ1-1
clone_size: few
v_call: TRBV7-6
cdr3_nt: TGTGCCAGCAGCGCCCAGGGGGGTAGCGCTGAAGCTTTCTTT
cdr3_aa: CASSAQGGSAEAFF

d_call: TRBD2
j_call: TRBJ2-7
clone_size: -
v_call: TRBV28
cdr3_nt: TGTGCCAGCAGAGGTCTAGCGGGAACCTACGAGCAGTACTTC
cdr3_aa: CASRGLAGTYEQYF

d_call: TRBD1
j_call: TRBJ2-3
clone_size: -
v_call: TRBV11-1
cdr3_nt: TGTGCCAGCAGCTTAGACCTCCGGGACAGGGGTACAGATACGCAGTATTTT
cdr3_aa: CASSLDLRDRGTDTQYF

d_call: TRBD1
j_call: TRBJ1-3
clone_size: once
v_call: TRBV7-6
cdr3_nt: TGTGCCAGCAGCAGAAATCAGGGGGAAGGAAACACCATATATTTT
cdr3_aa: CASSRNQGEGNTIYF

d_call: -
j_call: TRBJ1-1
clone_size: few
v_call: TRBV10-3
cdr3_nt: TGTGCCATCAGTGACGACACGAACACTGAAGCTTTCTTT
cdr3_aa: CAISDDTNTEAFF

d_call: TRBD1
j_call: TRBJ2-7
clone_size: -
v_call: TRBV5-1
cdr3_nt: TGCGCCAGCAGGCCCGGGACAGGGTACTACGAGCAGTACTTC
cdr3_aa: CASRPGTGYYEQYF

d_call: -
j_call: TRBJ2-7
clone_size: -
v_call: TRBV7-2
cdr3_nt: TGTGCCAGCACCGCGTCCCCAGGGGATCTATACGAGCAGTACTTC
cdr3_aa: CASTASPGDLYEQYF